This TCR beta chain was sequenced during a study of cytotoxic CD8 clonotypes in ibrutinib-treated CLL. The CDR3 contains 14 residues. From germline, CDR1 is GTSNPN and CDR2 SVGIG (reference sequence). The V segment lost 5 bases and the J segment 2 bases; nucleotides outside the gene matches: 5. The repertoire was sequenced with immunoSEQ multiplex PCR; TCRdb's copy has only in-frame clones and lacks some. The table shows approximately 190,000 clones, with about three quarters occurring only once. The gene calls are TRBV30 and TRBJ2-1; 8 bases fit TRBD2. This TCR derives from a human donor with chronic lymphocytic leukemia. The material was PBMCs, obtained after 12 months of ibrutinib treatment. The CDR3: CAWSSGRAYNEQFF. Written as DNA, the CDR3 is TGTGCCTGGTCCAGCGGGAGAGCCTACAATGAGCAGTTCTTC. The full variable domain, with the rest looked up from reference TRBV30 and TRBJ2-1, is SQTIHQWPATLVQPVGSPLSLECTVEGTSNPNLYWYRQAAGRGLQLLFYSVGIGQISSEVPQNLSASRPQDRQFILSSKKLLLSDSGFYLCAWSSGRAYNEQFFGPGTRLTVL.